This T cell receptor beta chain is from a study of T cell clonality in common variable immunodeficiency. The CDR3 consists of 14 residues. Germline CDR1 SGHKS, CDR2 YYEKEE (reference sequence). The V gene lost 0 bases and the J gene lost 0 bases, with 3 bases spanning the gap. The protocol was immunoSEQ multiplex PCR, while the TCRdb copy is restricted to in-frame clones and leaves out a portion. The sample presents approximately 44,000 clones, none singletons. This clone was picked up many times. The read falls 3 residues short of the CDR3 end, and the missing part is taken from the germline J gene. This sequence joins TRBV5-5 and TRBJ2-2; no clear D. The TCR was taken from a person aged 18 to 75 in good health. Input material: peripheral blood mononuclear cells. The CDR3: CASSLAANTGELFF. The part of the CDR3 DNA that was read is TGTGCCAGCAGCTTGGCAGCGAACACCGGGGAG.